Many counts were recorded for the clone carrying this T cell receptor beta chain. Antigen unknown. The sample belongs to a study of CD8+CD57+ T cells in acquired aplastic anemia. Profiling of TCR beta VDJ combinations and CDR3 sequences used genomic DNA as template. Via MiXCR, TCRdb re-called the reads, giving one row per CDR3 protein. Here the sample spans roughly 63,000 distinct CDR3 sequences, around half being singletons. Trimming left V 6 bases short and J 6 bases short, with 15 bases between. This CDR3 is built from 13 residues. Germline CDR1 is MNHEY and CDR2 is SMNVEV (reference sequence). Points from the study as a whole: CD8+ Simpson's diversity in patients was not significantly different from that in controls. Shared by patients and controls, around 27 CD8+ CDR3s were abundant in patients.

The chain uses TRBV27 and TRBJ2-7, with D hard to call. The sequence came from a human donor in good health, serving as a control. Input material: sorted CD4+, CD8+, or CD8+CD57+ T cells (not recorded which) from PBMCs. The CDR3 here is CASSPASRVEQYF. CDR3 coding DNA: TGTGCCAGCAGCCCGGCTTCCCGGGTCGAGCAGTACTTC.